The present T cell receptor beta chain was sequenced within a study of T cell changes during pregnancy in multiple sclerosis. Profiling relied on immunoSEQ multiplex PCR, and the TCRdb table lists in-frame clones only, not all of them. The table lists more than 80,000 clones, roughly 90% of them singletons. This specimen consisted of peripheral blood, obtained after pregnancy. The sequence derives from a female donor with multiple sclerosis, enrolled in a pregnancy study.

This CDR3 is CASTLAGGTQFF. Written as DNA, the CDR3 is TGTGCCAGTACCCTAGCGGGAGGGACGCAGTTCTTC. The genes are TRBV19 and TRBJ2-1; 12 bases map to TRBD2. V trimming: 7 bases; J trimming: 12 bases; junction bases outside the gene matches: 4. The CDR3 spans 12 residues. From germline, CDR1 is LNHDA and CDR2 SQIVND (reference sequence).